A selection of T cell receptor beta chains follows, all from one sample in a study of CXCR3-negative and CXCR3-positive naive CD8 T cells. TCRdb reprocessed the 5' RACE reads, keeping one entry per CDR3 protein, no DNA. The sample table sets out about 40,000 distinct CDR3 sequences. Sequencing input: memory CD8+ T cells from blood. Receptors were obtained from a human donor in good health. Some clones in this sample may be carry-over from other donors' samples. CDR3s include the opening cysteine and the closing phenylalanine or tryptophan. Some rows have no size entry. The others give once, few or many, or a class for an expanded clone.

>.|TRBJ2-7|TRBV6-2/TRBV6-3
CASSYAIAGLSYEQYF
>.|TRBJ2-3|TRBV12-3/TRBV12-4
CASSFVPRRTYTDTQYF
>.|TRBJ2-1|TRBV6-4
CASSDSSNNEQFF
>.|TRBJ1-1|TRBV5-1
CASSFREMNTEAFF
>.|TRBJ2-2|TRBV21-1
CASSARRWGPNTGELFF
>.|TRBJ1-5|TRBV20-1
CSARDPGALGQPQHF
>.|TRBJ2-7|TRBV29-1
CSVEGPGGPSYEQYF
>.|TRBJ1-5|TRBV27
CASRRGFSNQPQHF
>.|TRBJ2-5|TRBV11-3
CASSEQGMETQYF
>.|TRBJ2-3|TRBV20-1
CSLRGIGTDTQYF
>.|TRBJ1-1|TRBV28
CASSLRLMAEAFF
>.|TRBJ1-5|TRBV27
CASSFGIHSNQPQHF
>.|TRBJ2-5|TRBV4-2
CASSQAERLQETQYF
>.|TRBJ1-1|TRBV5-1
CASSLAGNTEAFF
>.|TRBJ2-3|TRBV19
CASSRSGQTDTQYF
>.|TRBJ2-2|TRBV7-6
CASSLVGAHGELFF
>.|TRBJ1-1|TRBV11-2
CASSPTQGASTEAFF
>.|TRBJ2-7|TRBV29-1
CSVVADYEQYF
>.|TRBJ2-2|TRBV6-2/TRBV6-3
CASNIRVGTPNTGELFF
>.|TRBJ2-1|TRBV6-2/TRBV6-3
CASTAEPGLQDNEQFF
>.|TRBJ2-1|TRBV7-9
CASSGWTGSSYNEQFF
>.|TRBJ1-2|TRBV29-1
CSVAQTNYGYTF
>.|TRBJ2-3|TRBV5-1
CASADASGSTDTQYF
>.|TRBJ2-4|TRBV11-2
CASSLESDRGLAKNIQYF
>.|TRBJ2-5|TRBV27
CASRTGIGETQYF
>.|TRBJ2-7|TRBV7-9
CASSEDTGDPEQYF
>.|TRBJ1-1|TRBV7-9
CASSSIYEAFF
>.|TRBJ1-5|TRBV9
CASSVSGGSNQPQHF
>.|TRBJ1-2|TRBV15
CATSREPGQGIYGYTF
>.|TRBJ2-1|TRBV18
CASSPGGGYNEQFF
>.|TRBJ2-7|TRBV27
CATKQGYEQYF
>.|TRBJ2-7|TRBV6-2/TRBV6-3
CASSRGQDLSEQYF
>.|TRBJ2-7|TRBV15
CATSQGGSYEQYF
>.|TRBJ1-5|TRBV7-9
CASSLDSQPQHF
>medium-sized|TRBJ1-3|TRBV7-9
CASSFQGAQGNTIYF
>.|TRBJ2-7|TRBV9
CASSVAAGGSYEQYF
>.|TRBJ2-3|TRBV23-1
CASSQWDSTDTQYF
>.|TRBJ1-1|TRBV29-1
CSVEGAEGPNTEAFF
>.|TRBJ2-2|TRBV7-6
CASSLAIQGGSANTGELFF
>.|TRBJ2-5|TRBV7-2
CASSGYGETQYF
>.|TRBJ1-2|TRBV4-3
CASTMTGGYGYTF
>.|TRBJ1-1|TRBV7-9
CASSLVWGGKNTEAFF
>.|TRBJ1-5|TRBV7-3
CASSLTGGGNQPQHF
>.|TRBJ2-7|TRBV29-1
CSVVENYEQYF
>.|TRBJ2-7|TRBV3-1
CASSQSDSAYEQYF
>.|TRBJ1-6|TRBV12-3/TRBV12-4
CASTRSLAYNSPLHF
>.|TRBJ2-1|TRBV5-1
CASSPDTSYSYNEQFF
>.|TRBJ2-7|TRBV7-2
CASRLAPQTGREQYF
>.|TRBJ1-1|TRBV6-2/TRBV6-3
CASSYTENTEAFF
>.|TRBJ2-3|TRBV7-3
CASSPSGGGDTQYF
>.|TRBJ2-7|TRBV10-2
CASAGGPTYEQYF
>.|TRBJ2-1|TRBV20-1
CSAREASGGANEQFF
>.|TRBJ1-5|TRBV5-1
CASSQGLEPNQPQHF
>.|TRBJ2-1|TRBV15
CATSTPSGSGGRGEQFF
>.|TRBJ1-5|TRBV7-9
CASSPGGHTSNQPQHF